A single sample gave rise to the 15 T cell receptor beta chains below, sequenced in a study of cytomegalovirus exposure and HLA in healthy donors. The PCR contained 60 Vbeta and 13 Jbeta primers. Assay: immunoSEQ multiplex PCR; the TCRdb copy retains only in-frame clones and omits some. The sample contains 200,000 or so clones, 78% of which appear only once. The sequenced material came from PBMCs. Every receptor here comes from a woman aged 25 to 39 in good health and CMV-seropositive.

This chain uses TRBV9 with TRBJ1-2, with 7 bases aligning to TRBD1. The CDR3 sequence is 14 residues long. The V gene end was trimmed by 5 bases and the J gene end by 0 bases; junction bases not matched to a gene: 4. CDR1 is SGDLS, CDR2 YYNGEE, per germline. CDR3 nucleotides: TGTGCCAGCAGTCGGACAGGATCTAACTATGGCTACACCTTC. Translation: CASSRTGSNYGYTF.

The rearrangement links TRBV10-1 to TRBJ2-3, with TRBD2 as a possible D gene (5 bases). The CDR3 totals 15 residues. The V end was cut by 4 bases, the J end by 3 bases, with 14 bases between. Germline V gene sequence: CDR1 WNHNN, CDR2 SYGVQD (reference sequence). The CDR3 loop is CASSGTFPQTDTQYF. CDR3 in DNA: TGCGCCAGCAGTGGGACTTTTCCCCAGACAGATACGCAGTATTTT.

The genes are TRBV5-6 and TRBJ1-6; 7 nucleotides align to TRBD1. The CDR3 is 13 amino acids. J was trimmed by 8 bases and V by 7 bases; bases with no gene match: 6. CDR1 and CDR2 from the germline V gene are SGHDT and YYEEEE. DNA for the CDR3: TGTGCCAGCGGGCACAGGGGATATTCACCCCTCCACTTT. Translated: CASGHRGYSPLHF. The full variable domain, rest sourced from reference TRBV5-6 and TRBJ1-6, is DAGVTQSPTHLIKTRGQQVTLRCSPKSGHDTVSWYQQALGQGPQFIFQYYEEEERQRGNFPDRFSGHQFPNYSSELNVNALLLGDSALYLCASGHRGYSPLHFGNGTRLTVT.

The chain uses TRBV6-4 and TRBJ1-6, with 7 bases lining up with TRBD1. Germline V gene data show CDR1 as MRHNA and CDR2 as SNTAGT. This CDR3 is built from 13 residues. V was clipped by 3 bases and J by 9 bases; unmatched bases: 2. The CDR3 region is CASSEYRGSPLHF. DNA for the CDR3: TGTGCCAGCAGTGAATACAGGGGTTCACCCCTCCACTTT.

The chain has TRBV7-8 and TRBJ2-1; 7 bases map to TRBD2. This CDR3 comprises 17 residues. J gave up 4 bases and V 1 base, and 10 bases lay outside the gene matches. CDR1 and CDR2 (germline): SGHVS, FQNEAQ. The CDR3 region is CASSLGGGTPGYNEQFF. The DNA of the CDR3 is TGTGCCAGCAGCTTAGGGGGGGGGACCCCTGGTTACAATGAGCAGTTCTTC.

This chain links TRBV23-1 with TRBJ1-2, with no clear D. TRBV23-1 is filed as an ORF, its function uncertain. The CDR3 has 11 amino acids. The germline V and J ends were trimmed by 0 bases and 13 bases, with 9 bases remaining between them. The CDR3 reads CASSQSSRATF. Here the CDR3 DNA reads TGCGCCAGCAGTCAATCATCGCGGGCCACCTTC.

The chain's CDR3 is CATRGNYGYTF. The CDR3 DNA follows: TGTGCCACCCGCGGTAACTATGGCTACACCTTC. V gene TRBV6-5 combines with J gene TRBJ1-2; D gene uncertain. Germline assignment: CDR1 MNHEY and CDR2 SVGAGI. The V end was cut by 10 bases, the J end by 1 base, with 7 bases between. The CDR3 extends over 11 amino acids.

The chain joins TRBV7-8 to TRBJ1-2, with 7 bases matching TRBD1. Germline CDR1 reads SGHVS; CDR2 reads FQNEAQ. The junction had 13 bases not matched to a gene; V was cut back by 5 bases and J by 7 bases. This CDR3 is built from 15 residues. Here the CDR3 reads CASSPRDREIGGYTF. Here the CDR3 DNA reads TGTGCCAGCAGCCCCCGAGACAGGGAGATCGGTGGCTACACCTTC. The full variable domain, rest sourced from reference TRBV7-8 and TRBJ1-2, is GAGVSQSPRYKVAKRGQDVALRCDPISGHVSLFWYQQALGQGPEFLTYFQNEAQLDKSGLPSDRFFAERPEGSVSTLKIQRTQQEDSAVYLCASSPRDREIGGYTFGSGTRLTVV.

V is TRBV6-6 and J is TRBJ1-5; 9 bases line up with TRBD1. Germline V gives CDR1 MNHNY, CDR2 SVGAGI (reference sequence). The CDR3 covers 15 residues. Unmatched junction bases numbered 4, after V lost 5 bases and J lost 2 bases. CDR3 nucleotide sequence: TGTGCCAGCAGTCGGACAGGGGCCGGCAATCAGCCCCAGCATTTT. Translation: CASSRTGAGNQPQHF.

V usage is TRBV4-2 and J usage is TRBJ2-3; 10 bases agree with TRBD2. V lost 2 bases, J lost 6 bases, and 5 bases stayed unmatched. The CDR3 runs to 15 residues. The V gene's germline CDR1 is LGHNA and CDR2 YNFKEQ. CDR3 DNA: TGTGCCAGCAGCCAATTAGCGGGAGGACCCGATACGCAGTATTTT. This translates into CASSQLAGGPDTQYF.

The genes are TRBV21-1 and TRBJ1-5; TRBD1, the D gene given by the table, was not confirmed from the DNA. TRBV21-1 is listed as a pseudogene. This CDR3 is 19 amino acids long. CDR3 in amino acids: CASSKGLGDRRNSNQPQHF. The CDR3 coding sequence is TGTGCCAGCAGCAAAGGGCTAGGGGACAGGAGAAATAGCAATCAGCCCCAGCATTTT.

The V and J genes are TRBV19 and TRBJ2-7, with TRBD1 identical over 11 bases. The CDR3 sequence is 14 residues long. Germline CDR1 LNHDA, CDR2 SQIVND (reference sequence). V trimming: 5 bases; J trimming: 5 bases; junction bases outside the gene matches: 5. The CDR3 is CASSPWTGGDEQYF. Here the CDR3 DNA reads TGTGCCAGTAGTCCTTGGACAGGGGGCGACGAGCAGTACTTC.

This clone occurred a few times. One end of the junction fails to match germline, which may point to a read error. This chain joins TRBV7-7 and TRBJ2-3; D may be TRBD2 (5 bases). This CDR3 spans 15 amino acids. Per germline, CDR1 SSHAT and CDR2 FNYEAQ (reference sequence). CDR3 residues: CASSEGPTFADTQYF. CDR3 DNA sequence: TGTGCTAGCAGCGAGGGTCCCACGTTCGCAGATACGCAGTATTTT.

This chain links TRBV11-2 with TRBJ2-6; D might be TRBD2 (6 bases). V lost 5 bases to trimming and J lost 1 base, with 9 bases between them. CDR3 length equals 15 residues. Germline CDR1 SGHAT, CDR2 FQNNGV. The CDR3 DNA reads as TGTGCCAGCAGCAAAGCGGGTTCTGGGGCCAACGTCCTGACTTTC. Translating it yields CASSKAGSGANVLTF.

J is TRBJ1-2 and V is TRBV27; the match to TRBD1 covers 9 bases. Trimming took 6 bases from V and 4 from J; bases not matched to a gene: 12. From germline, CDR1 is MNHEY and CDR2 SMNVEV (reference sequence). CDR3 length equals 16 residues. The CDR3 DNA reads as TGTGCCAGCAGAGTAAACAGGGGGCTGCTCTTCTATGGCTACACCTTC. It is translated as CASRVNRGLLFYGYTF.